These T cell receptor beta chains were read from a single sample in a study of T cell changes during pregnancy in multiple sclerosis. The protocol was immunoSEQ multiplex PCR, while the TCRdb copy is restricted to in-frame clones and leaves out a portion. The profile covers around 56,000 clones, with 90% to 95% appearing a single time and under 3% taken by the ten largest. Sequencing used CD8+ T cells from peripheral blood mononuclear cells, obtained after pregnancy. Receptor source: a female donor with multiple sclerosis, enrolled in a pregnancy study. The CDR3 runs from the conserved cysteine through the conserved F or W. D genes are given only for firm matches. Not every row has a clone size; where given, it reads once, few, many or a size class.

V gene: TRBV27
D gene: -
clone size: -
J gene: TRBJ2-1
CDR3 protein: CASSPGGVLAHEQFF
CDR3 DNA: TGTGCCAGCAGTCCCGGTGGAGTCTTGGCCCATGAGCAGTTCTTC

V gene: TRBV19
D gene: TRBD2
clone size: -
J gene: TRBJ2-7
CDR3 protein: CASSWGSGSSYEQYF
CDR3 DNA: TGTGCCAGTAGTTGGGGTAGCGGGAGCTCCTACGAGCAGTACTTC

V gene: TRBV13
D gene: -
clone size: -
J gene: TRBJ1-1
CDR3 protein: CASSLSLTREAFF
CDR3 DNA: TGTGCCAGCAGCTTATCGCTGACTAGGGAAGCTTTCTTT

V gene: TRBV7-6
D gene: -
clone size: -
J gene: TRBJ2-7
CDR3 protein: CASSLATHYEQYF
CDR3 DNA: TGTGCCAGCAGCTTAGCCACTCACTACGAGCAGTACTTC

V gene: TRBV27
D gene: -
clone size: once
J gene: TRBJ2-1
CDR3 protein: CASSFTGAYNEQFF
CDR3 DNA: TGTGCCAGCAGTTTTACGGGGGCCTACAATGAGCAGTTCTTC

V gene: TRBV7-6
D gene: TRBD2
clone size: -
J gene: TRBJ2-1
CDR3 protein: CASSLFFSGRSNEQFF
CDR3 DNA: TGTGCCAGCAGCTTGTTTTTTAGCGGGAGGAGTAATGAGCAGTTCTTC

V gene: TRBV9
D gene: -
clone size: -
J gene: TRBJ2-1
CDR3 protein: CASSVEGVGAHNEQFF
CDR3 DNA: TGTGCCAGCAGCGTAGAGGGGGTAGGGGCGCACAATGAGCAGTTCTTC

V gene: TRBV10-1
D gene: -
clone size: few
J gene: TRBJ2-7
CDR3 protein: CASSDTDEQYF
CDR3 DNA: TGCGCCAGCAGTGATACGGACGAGCAGTACTTC

V gene: TRBV4-1
D gene: TRBD2
clone size: -
J gene: TRBJ2-1
CDR3 protein: CASSQGASGRNNEQFF
CDR3 DNA: TGCGCCAGCAGCCAAGGCGCAAGCGGGAGAAACAATGAGCAGTTCTTC

V gene: TRBV30
D gene: -
clone size: -
J gene: TRBJ1-4
CDR3 protein: CAWSVVGEKLFF
CDR3 DNA: TGTGCCTGGAGTGTAGTCGGTGAAAAACTGTTTTTT

V gene: TRBV6-1
D gene: -
clone size: -
J gene: TRBJ1-5
CDR3 protein: CASSDGRYSNQPQHF
CDR3 DNA: TGTGCCAGCAGTGACGGGAGGTATAGCAATCAGCCCCAGCATTTT

V gene: TRBV6-5
D gene: TRBD2
clone size: -
J gene: TRBJ2-2
CDR3 protein: CASEREGTGELFF
CDR3 DNA: TGTGCCAGCGAGCGGGAGGGGACCGGGGAGCTGTTTTTT

V gene: TRBV9
D gene: TRBD1
clone size: -
J gene: TRBJ2-7
CDR3 protein: CASSPRQGEQYF
CDR3 DNA: TGTGCCAGCAGCCCCCGACAGGGCGAGCAGTACTTC

V gene: TRBV29-1
D gene: TRBD1
clone size: -
J gene: TRBJ2-7
CDR3 protein: CSVAGQGAYEQYF
CDR3 DNA: TGCAGCGTTGCCGGGCAGGGGGCCTACGAGCAGTACTTC